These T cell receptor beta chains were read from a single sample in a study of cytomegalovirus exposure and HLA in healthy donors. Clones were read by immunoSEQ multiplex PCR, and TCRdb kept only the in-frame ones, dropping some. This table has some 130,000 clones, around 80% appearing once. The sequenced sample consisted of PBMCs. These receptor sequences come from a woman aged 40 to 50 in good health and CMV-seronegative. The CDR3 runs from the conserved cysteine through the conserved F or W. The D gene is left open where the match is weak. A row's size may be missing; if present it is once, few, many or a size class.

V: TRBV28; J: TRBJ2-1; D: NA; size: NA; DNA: TGTGCCAGCACAGTATCCAATGAGCAGTTCTTC; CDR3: CASTVSNEQFF
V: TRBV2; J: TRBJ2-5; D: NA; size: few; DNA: TGTGCCAGCAAAGGCGGCCCAAGCCAAGAGACCCAGTACTTC; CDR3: CASKGGPSQETQYF
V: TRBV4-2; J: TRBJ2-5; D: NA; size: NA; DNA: TGTGCCAGCAGCCAAGTAGAGGGAGAGACCCAGTACTTC; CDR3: CASSQVEGETQYF
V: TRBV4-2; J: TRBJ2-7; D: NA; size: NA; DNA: TGTGCCAGCAGCCAGGAAGACTCTCAGCCATACTACGAGCAGTACTTC; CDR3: CASSQEDSQPYYEQYF
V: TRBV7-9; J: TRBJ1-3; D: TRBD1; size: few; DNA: TGTGCCAGCAGCTCACCACAGGGGGCAGCCGGAAACACCATATATTTT; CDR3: CASSSPQGAAGNTIYF
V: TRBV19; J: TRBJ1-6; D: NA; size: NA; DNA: TGTGCCAGTAGTATAGCCCGACAGAGAAATAATTCACCCCTCCACTTT; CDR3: CASSIARQRNNSPLHF
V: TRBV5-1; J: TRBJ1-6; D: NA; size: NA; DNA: TGCGCCAGCAGCCGACCAGGGACTGATTCACCCCTCCACTTT; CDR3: CASSRPGTDSPLHF
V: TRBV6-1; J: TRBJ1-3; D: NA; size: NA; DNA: TGTGCCAGCAGTGGGCGGACAGCGCGCTCTGGAAACACCATATATTTT; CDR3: CASSGRTARSGNTIYF
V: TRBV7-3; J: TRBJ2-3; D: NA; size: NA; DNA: TGTGCCAGCAGCTTAAAGGGAGTGGATACGCAGTATTTT; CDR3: CASSLKGVDTQYF
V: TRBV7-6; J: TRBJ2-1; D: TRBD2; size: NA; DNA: TGTGCCAGCAGCTCCTTCGGTAGCGGGGGGTACAATGAGCAGTTCTTC; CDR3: CASSSFGSGGYNEQFF
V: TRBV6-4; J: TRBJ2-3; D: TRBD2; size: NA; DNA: TGTGCCAGCAGTGCCTCGACTAGCGGGGGAGATACGCAGTATTTT; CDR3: CASSASTSGGDTQYF
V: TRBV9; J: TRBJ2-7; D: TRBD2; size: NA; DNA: TGTGCCAGCAGCGTAGTCGGGAGGGGCGAGCAGTACTTC; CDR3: CASSVVGRGEQYF
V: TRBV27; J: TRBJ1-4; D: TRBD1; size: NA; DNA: TGTGCCAGCAGTTCGGCGGACAGGGGTGAAAAACTGTTTTTT; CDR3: CASSSADRGEKLFF
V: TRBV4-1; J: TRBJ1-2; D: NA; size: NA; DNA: TGCGCCAGCAGCCAAGAAAGAGGCGGGGGCTACACCTTC; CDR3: CASSQERGGGYTF
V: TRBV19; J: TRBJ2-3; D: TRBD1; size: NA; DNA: TGTGCCAGCGGCGGGACAGGCCGCACAGATACGCAGTATTTT; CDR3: CASGGTGRTDTQYF
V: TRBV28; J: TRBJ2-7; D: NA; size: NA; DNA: TGTGCCAGCAGTTTGCGGGACGCTTATGCGGAGCAGTACTTC; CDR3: CASSLRDAYAEQYF
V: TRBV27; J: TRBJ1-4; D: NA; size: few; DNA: TGTGCCAGCAGTCTAATCCCAACAGGCGCAACTAATGAAAAACTGTTTTTT; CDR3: CASSLIPTGATNEKLFF
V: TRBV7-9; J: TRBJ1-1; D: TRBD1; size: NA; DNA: TGTGCCAGCAGCGCTCCCAGGGGGCTGGGAGACACTGAAGCTTTCTTT; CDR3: CASSAPRGLGDTEAFF
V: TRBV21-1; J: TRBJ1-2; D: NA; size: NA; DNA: TGTGCCAGCAGCAAACCCCCGGGACCGAGGAGGGATGGCTACACCTTC; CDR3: CASSKPPGPRRDGYTF
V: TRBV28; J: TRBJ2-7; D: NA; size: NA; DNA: TGTGCCAGCAGCCCATTGGCAGGGGCCACCTACGAGCAGTACTTC; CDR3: CASSPLAGATYEQYF
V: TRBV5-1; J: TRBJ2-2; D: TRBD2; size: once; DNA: TGCGCCAGCAGCTTGGCGGGGGGGCCTGGGGAGCTGTTTTTT; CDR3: CASSLAGGPGELFF
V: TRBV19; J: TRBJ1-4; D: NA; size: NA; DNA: TGTGCCATGACGGCCGGGGGGGTAGATGAAAAACTGTTTTTT; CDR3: CAMTAGGVDEKLFF
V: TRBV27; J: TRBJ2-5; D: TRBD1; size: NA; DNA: TGTGCCAGCAGTGGCAGGGGGCGGGAGACCCAGTACTTC; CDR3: CASSGRGRETQYF
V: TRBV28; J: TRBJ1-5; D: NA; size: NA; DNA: TGTGCCAGCAGTTTATCCCGGACAGTTAGCAATCAGCCCCAGCATTTT; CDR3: CASSLSRTVSNQPQHF
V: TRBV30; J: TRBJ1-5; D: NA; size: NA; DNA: TGTGCCTGCTTCAAGGGAATTTCGAGGGTTCAGCCCCAGCATTTT; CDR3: CACFKGISRVQPQHF
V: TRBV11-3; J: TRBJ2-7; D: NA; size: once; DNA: TGTGCCAGCAGCTTAGTCCCTAGCAGAACTACCTACGAGCAGTACTTC; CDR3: CASSLVPSRTTYEQYF
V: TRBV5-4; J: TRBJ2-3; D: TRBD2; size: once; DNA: TGTGCCAGCAGCGGTGGGGGGGGGTTGGATACGCAGTATTTT; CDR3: CASSGGGGLDTQYF
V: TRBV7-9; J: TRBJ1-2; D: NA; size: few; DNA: TGTGCCAGCAGCCTCGACAGGACCGCCTATGGCTACACCTTC; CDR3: CASSLDRTAYGYTF
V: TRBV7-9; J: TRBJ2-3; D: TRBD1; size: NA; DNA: TGTGCCAGCAGCGACCGGGACAGGGAGACAGATACGCAGTATTTT; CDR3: CASSDRDRETDTQYF
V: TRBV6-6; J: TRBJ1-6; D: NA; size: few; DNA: TGTGCCAGCAGCTCTAATTCACCCCTCCACTTT; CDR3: CASSSNSPLHF
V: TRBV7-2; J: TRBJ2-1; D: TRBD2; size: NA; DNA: TGTGCCAGCAGCTTAGCAGTGACTAGCGGCTCCTACAATGAGCAGTTCTTC; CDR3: CASSLAVTSGSYNEQFF
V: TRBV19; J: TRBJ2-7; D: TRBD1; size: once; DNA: TGTGCCAGTAGTATAGATGAAGGCAGGGGGACGTACGAGCAGTACTTC; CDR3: CASSIDEGRGTYEQYF
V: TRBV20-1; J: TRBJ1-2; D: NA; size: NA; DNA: TGCAGTGCTTATGTCCGGGGGTACACCTTC; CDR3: CSAYVRGYTF
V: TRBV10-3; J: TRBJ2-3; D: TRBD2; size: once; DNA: TGTGCCATCAGTGGAAGGACTAGCGGCACAGATACGCAGTATTTT; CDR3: CAISGRTSGTDTQYF
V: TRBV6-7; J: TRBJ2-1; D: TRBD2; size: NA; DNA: TGTGCCAGGACTAGCGGGAGGGCCGGCTCCTACAATGAGCAGTTCTTC; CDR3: CARTSGRAGSYNEQFF
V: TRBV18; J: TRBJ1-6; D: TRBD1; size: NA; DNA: TGTGCCAGCTCACCAATGGTTTCGACAGGGTATGCTCATTCACCCCTCCACTTT; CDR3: CASSPMVSTGYAHSPLHF
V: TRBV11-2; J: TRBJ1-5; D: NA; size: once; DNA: TGTGCCAGCAGCTTAGTATCGGGGGTCGGCAATCAGCCCCAGCATTTT; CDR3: CASSLVSGVGNQPQHF
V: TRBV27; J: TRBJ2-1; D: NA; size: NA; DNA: TGTGCCAGCAGTTTAGGGCATTACAATGAGCAGTTCTTC; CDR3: CASSLGHYNEQFF
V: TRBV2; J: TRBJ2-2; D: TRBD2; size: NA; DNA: TGTGCCAGCAGTCCTAGCGGGAGGAACACCGGGGAGCTGTTTTTT; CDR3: CASSPSGRNTGELFF
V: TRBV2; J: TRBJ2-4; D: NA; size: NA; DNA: TGTGCCAGCAATGGGGGCCTAGCCAAAAACAGTCAGTACTTC; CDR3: CASNGGLAKNSQYF
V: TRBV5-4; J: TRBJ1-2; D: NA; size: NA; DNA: TGTGCCAGCAGCTCTCCAACGACAGAGGCCTATGGCTACACCTTC; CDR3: CASSSPTTEAYGYTF
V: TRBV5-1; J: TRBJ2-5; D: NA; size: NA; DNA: TGCGCCAGCAGCTCCGGTTTCGGACGGGAGTTGCCGAAGACCCAGTACTTC; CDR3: CASSSGFGRELPKTQYF
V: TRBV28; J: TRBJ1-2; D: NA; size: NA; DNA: TGTGCCAGCAGTTTGAAGAGTAACTATGGCTACACCTTC; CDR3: CASSLKSNYGYTF
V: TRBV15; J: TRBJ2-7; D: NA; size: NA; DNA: TGTGCCACCAGCAGAGGGACGGAGGTCTTGTACGAGCAGTACTTC; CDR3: CATSRGTEVLYEQYF
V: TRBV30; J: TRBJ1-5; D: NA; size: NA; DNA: TGTGCCTGGAGTGTTGGCGGGGATCAGCCCCAGCATTTT; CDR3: CAWSVGGDQPQHF
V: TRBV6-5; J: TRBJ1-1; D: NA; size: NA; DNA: TGTGCCAGCAGTTTCCTCGGTGAAGCTTTCTTT; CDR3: CASSFLGEAFF
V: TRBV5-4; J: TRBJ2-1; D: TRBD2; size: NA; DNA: TGTGCCAGCAGCTTGGGGCGGGAGAGAGATGAGCAGTTCTTC; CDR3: CASSLGRERDEQFF